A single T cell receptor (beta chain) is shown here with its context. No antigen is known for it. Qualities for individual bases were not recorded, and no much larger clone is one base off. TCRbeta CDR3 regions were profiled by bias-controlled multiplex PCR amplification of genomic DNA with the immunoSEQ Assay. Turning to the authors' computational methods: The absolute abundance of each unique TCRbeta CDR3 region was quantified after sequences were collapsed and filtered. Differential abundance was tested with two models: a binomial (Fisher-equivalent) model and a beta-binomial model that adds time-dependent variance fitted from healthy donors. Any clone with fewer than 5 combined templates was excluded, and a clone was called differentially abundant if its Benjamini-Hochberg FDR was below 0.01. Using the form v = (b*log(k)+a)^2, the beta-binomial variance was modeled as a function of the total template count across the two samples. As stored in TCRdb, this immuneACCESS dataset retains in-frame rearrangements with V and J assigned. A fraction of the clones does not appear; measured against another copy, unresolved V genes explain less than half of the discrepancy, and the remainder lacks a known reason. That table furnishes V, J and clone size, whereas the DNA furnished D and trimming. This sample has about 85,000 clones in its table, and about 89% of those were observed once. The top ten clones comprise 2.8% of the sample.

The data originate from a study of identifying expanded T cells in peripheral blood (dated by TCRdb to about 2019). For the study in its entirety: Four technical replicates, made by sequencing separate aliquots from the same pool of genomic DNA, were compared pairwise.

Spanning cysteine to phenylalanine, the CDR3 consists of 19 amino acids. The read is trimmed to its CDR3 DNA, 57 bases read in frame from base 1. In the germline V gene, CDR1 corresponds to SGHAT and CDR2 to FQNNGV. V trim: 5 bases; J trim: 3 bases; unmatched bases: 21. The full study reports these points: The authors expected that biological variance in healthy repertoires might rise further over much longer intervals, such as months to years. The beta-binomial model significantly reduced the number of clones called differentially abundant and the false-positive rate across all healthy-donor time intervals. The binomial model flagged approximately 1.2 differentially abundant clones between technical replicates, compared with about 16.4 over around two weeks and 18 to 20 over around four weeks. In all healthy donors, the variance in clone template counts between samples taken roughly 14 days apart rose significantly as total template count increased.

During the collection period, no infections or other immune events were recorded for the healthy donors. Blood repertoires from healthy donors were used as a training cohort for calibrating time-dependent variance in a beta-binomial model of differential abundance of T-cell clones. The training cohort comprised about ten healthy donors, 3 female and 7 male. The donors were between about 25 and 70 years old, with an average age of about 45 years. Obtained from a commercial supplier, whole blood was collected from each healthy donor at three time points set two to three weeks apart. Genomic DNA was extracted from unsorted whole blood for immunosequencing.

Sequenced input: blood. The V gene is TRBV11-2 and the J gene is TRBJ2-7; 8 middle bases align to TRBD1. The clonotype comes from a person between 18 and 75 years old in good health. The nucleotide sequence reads TGTGCCAGCAGCCCAGTGGGCTTTTTTGGGGACAGGACTTTCTACGAGCAGTACTTC. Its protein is CASSPVGFFGDRTFYEQYF.